These 4 T cell receptor beta chains came from one sample sequenced in a study of spatial heterogeneity in lung cancer (dated by TCRdb to about 2019). Broader findings and caveats from the paper: The tumor nonsynonymous mutation count correlated with the number of expanded alpha and beta TCRs within the tumor.

According to the study, the label for this sample's time point signals: sample taken at primary tumor resection. Libraries came from 5' RACE. The instrument given in TCRdb is NextSeq 500. TCRdb reran the public reads through fastp at Q25 and MiXCR, keeping productive beta chains. All rows with the same CDR3 protein become a single entry with the most common DNA and genes. In all, the sample holds 16,000 or so distinct CDR3 sequences, and roughly 7% of those were seen once. The leading ten clones occupy about 18% of the sample. The antigens these receptors bind are not known. The sample here was lung tumor tissue, taken at surgery. All receptors derive from a female donor with early-stage non-small cell lung cancer.

Many counts were recorded for this clonotype. This beta chain is a stray read from a library made for alpha chains; its abundance is not meaningful. J is TRBJ1-5 and V is TRBV7-8; 7 bases are shared with TRBD1. Germline CDR1 and CDR2: SGHVS and FQNEAQ. The CDR3 sequence is 15 residues long. Trimming cost V 5 bases and J 5 bases; bases outside gene matches: 9. The CDR3 is CASSRSTGLDQPQHF. CDR3 nucleotides: TGTGCCAGCAGCCGGTCGACAGGGCTGGATCAGCCCCAGCATTTT.

This clonotype has a count of ten or more. Being off target in a library aimed at alpha chains, this beta chain has a size of little meaning. The chain links TRBV30 to TRBJ1-2, with D maybe TRBD1 (6 bases). CDR3 size: 14 residues. V was shortened by 2 bases and J by 2 bases, with 12 bases between the two germline ends. Germline lookup yields CDR1 GTSNPN and CDR2 SVGIG (reference sequence). CDR3 DNA sequence: TGTGCCTGGAGTCCAGGACAGTTCAACTATGGCTACACCTTC. It translates to CAWSPGQFNYGYTF.

This clonotype was counted a few times. Because this beta chain is a stray read in a library intended to capture alpha chains, its abundance should not be given much weight. The chain recombines TRBV7-4 with TRBJ2-1; 8 bases match TRBD2. The V gene's germline CDR1 is SGHVT and CDR2 SQSDAQ. Losses at the gene ends were 4 bases for V and 8 bases for J; bases not matched to a gene: 16. The CDR3 totals 17 residues. The CDR3 sequence: CASSSTSSGGPTDEQFF. CDR3 DNA sequence: TGTGCCAGCAGCTCCACCTCCAGCGGGGGCCCCACGGATGAGCAGTTCTTC.

This clonotype was seen ten or more times. This beta chain slipped into a library made for alpha chains as a stray read, so its size is not meaningful. The chain recombines TRBV6-5 with TRBJ2-7; D is unclear. CDR3 length equals 18 residues. Trimming stripped 6 bases from V and 0 bases from J, with 24 bases between. The V gene's germline CDR1 is MNHEY and CDR2 SVGAGI. The CDR3 sequence is CASSNREQHPRSSYEQYF. Written as DNA, the CDR3 is TGTGCCAGCAGCAACCGCGAGCAGCATCCGAGGAGCTCCTACGAGCAGTACTTC.